The present entry profiles one T cell receptor beta chain with its context. Its antigen is still unknown. There are no base qualities to consult, and no much larger clone falls within one base. The data derive from a study of blood T cell repertoires in COVID-19 (dated by TCRdb to the early 2020s). As for the study more broadly: The collaborator samples originated in the United States, Italy and Spain and spanned the acute and convalescent phases of COVID-19. Where available, HLA class I and class II types were obtained from metadata supplied by the sample provider rather than from assay-based typing. The repertoires were released in a freely available public database meant as a resource for research on the immune response to SARS-CoV-2. The prospective study material was composed of cDNA or gDNA derived from T cells, B-cell-depleted T cells, or PBMCs. Subjects who had been exposed to COVID-19, were actively infected with it, or had recovered from it provided the deeply sampled blood TCRbeta repertoires that made up the dataset. Nearly every sample came with metadata listing a de-identified subject ID, COVID-19 status, age in years and sex. Samples were obtained from the ongoing ImmuneRACE study (first 160 participants) and from about 1,300 subjects provided by 6 global collaborators.

TCRbeta CDR3 regions were amplified from genomic DNA by means of the immunoSEQ Assay, a bias-controlled multiplex PCR. The authors processed their data as follows. Nucleated cell counts per sample were estimated from amplification of reference gene primers within the assay. Sequence reads were collapsed and filtered to measure the absolute abundance of every unique TCRbeta CDR3 rearrangement. For each sample, productive Simpson clonality was calculated as the square root of Simpson's diversity index across productive rearrangements. In its TCRdb copy, this immuneACCESS table keeps in-frame sequences only and misses some clones. Where compared with another copy, unresolved V genes explain less than half of these, and the others have no known cause. V and J calls and clone size are copied from that table; D and trimming were computed from the DNA. The sample table shows approximately 210,000 clones, and about 83% are seen once. Of the sample, less than 8% is held by the ten largest clones.

Study-wide findings and limitations: How much clinical and demographic metadata was included differed by source and by participant, and the metadata was provided uncurated.

Based on the germline V gene, the CDR1 and CDR2 sequences are SGHAT and FQNNGV. V lost 4 bases and J lost 0 bases, and the count of bases not matched to a germline gene is 1. Taken from cysteine to phenylalanine, the CDR3 has 15 residues. Left in the record is the CDR3 DNA by itself, 45 bases read in frame from the first base. Collaborating institutions collected whole blood in K2EDTA tubes following their own protocols. For TCRbeta analysis, collaborator samples were shipped as frozen whole blood, as isolated PBMCs, or as DNA extracted from either sample type. The rearrangement joined TRBV11-2 to TRBJ1-4, and 8 bases in between align with TRBD1. Source material: peripheral blood. The receptor comes from a woman aged 50 to 60 with active or convalescent COVID-19. The nucleotide sequence is given as TGTGCCAGCAGCTCACAGGGGGCAACTAATGAAAAACTGTTTTTT. The resulting protein is CASSSQGATNEKLFF.